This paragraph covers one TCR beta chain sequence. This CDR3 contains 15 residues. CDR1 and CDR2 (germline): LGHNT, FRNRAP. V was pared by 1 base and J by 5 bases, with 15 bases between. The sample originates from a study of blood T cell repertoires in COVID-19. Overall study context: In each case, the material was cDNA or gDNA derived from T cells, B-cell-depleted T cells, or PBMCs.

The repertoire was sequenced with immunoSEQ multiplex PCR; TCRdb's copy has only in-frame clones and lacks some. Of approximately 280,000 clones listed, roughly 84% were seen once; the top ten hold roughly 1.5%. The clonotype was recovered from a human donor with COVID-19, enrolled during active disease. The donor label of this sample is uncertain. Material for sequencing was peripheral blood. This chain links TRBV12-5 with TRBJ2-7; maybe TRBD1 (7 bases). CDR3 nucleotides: TGTGCTAGTGGTTTGGAGTTACAGGGGAGGAACGAGCAGTACTTC. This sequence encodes CASGLELQGRNEQYF.